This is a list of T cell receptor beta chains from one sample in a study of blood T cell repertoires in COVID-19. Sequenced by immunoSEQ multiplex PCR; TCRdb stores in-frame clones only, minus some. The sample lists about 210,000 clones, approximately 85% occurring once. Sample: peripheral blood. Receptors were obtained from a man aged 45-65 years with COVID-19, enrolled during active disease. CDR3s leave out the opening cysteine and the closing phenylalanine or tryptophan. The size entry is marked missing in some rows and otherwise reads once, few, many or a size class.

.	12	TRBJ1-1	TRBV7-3	ASSLAPGYTEAF
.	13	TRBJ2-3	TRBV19	ASSIGGAGTDTQY
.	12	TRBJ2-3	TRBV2	ASSVDYGTDTQY
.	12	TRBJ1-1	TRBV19	ASSRVTLNTEAF
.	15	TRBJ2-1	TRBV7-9	ASSLGTGLISYNEQF
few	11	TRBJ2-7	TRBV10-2	ASSGSSPYEQY
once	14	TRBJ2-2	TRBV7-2	ASSPAKPLNTGELF
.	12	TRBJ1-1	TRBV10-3	AIRLGAQSTEAF
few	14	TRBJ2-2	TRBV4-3	ASSQVTGGFGGELF
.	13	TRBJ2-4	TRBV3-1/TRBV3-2	ASRGTGEAKNIQY
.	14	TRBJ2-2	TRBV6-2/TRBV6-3	ASSPSGTSGVGELF
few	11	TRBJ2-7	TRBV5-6	ASSLGASHEQY
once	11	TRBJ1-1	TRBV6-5	ASYPTVNTEAF
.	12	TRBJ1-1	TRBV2	ASSAGRLNTEAF
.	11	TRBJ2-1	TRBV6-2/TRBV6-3	ASSNRQGGGQF
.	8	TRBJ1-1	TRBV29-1	SALNTEAF
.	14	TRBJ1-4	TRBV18	ASSPTPWGGREKLF
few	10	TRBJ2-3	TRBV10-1	ASSRSTDTQY
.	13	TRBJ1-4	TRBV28	ASSLQGQGNEKLF
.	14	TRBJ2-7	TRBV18	ASSQGSGTGGGEQY
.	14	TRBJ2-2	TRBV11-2	ASSLSGGTNTGELF
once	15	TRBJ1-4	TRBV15	ATRRAGPFATNEKLF
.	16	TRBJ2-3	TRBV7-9	ASSLVFFGQGSTDTQY
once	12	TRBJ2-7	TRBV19	ASSAGTGLDEQY
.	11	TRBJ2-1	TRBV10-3	AIRPIGLAEQF
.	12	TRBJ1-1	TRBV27	ASRRGGRNTEAF
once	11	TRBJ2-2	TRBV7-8	ASSSSFSGELF
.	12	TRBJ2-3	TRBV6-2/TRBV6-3	ASSVGGGQGTQY
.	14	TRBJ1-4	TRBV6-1	ASSEPGQPNNEKLF
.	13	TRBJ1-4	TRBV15	ATSRGAGAGEKLF
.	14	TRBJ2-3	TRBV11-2	ASSLGGTTSTDTQY
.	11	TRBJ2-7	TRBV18	ASSLGLDNEQY
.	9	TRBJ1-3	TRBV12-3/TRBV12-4	ASKQGITIY
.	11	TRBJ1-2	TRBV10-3	AISEGQGYGYT
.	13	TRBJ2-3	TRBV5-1	ASSYRGLGTDTQY
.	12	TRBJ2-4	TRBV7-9	ASSLAHSQDIQY
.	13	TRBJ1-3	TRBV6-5	ASSPLRDSGNTIY
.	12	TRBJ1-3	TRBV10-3	AITAAASGNTIY
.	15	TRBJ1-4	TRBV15	ATSRDRWTATNEKLF
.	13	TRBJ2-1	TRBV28	ASSLYSKGYNEQF
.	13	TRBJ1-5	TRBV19	ASSGTTGVGQPQH
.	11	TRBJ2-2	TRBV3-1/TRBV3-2	ASSQVLPGELF
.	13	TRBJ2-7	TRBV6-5	ASSYTQGMPYEQY
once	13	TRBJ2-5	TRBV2	ASSPRWGVQETQY
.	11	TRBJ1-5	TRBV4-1	ASSQGRWQPQH